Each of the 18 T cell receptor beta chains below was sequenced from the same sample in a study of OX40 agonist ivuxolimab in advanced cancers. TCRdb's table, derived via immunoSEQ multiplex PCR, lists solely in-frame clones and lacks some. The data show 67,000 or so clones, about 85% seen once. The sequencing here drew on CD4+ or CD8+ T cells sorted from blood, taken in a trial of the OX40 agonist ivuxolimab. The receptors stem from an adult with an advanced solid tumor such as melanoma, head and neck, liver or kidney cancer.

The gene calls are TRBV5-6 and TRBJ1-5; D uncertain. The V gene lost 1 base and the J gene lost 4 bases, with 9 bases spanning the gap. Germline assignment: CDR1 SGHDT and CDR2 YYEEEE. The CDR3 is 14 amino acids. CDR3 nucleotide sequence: TGTGCCAGCAGCTTGTTAAGCGGTAATCAGCCCCAGCATTTT. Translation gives CASSLLSGNQPQHF.

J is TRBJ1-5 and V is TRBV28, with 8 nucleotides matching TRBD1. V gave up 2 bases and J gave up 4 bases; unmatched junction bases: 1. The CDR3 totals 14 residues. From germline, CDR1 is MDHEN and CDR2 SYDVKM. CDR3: CASSLDRGNQPQHF. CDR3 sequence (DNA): TGTGCCAGCAGTTTAGACAGGGGAAATCAGCCCCAGCATTTT.

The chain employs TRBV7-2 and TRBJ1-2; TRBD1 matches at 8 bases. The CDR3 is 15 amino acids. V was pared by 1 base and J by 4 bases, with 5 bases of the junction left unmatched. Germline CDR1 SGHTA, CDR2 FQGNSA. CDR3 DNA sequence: TGTGCCAGCAGCTTAGGAGACAGGGGCGTCTATGGCTACACCTTC. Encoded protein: CASSLGDRGVYGYTF.

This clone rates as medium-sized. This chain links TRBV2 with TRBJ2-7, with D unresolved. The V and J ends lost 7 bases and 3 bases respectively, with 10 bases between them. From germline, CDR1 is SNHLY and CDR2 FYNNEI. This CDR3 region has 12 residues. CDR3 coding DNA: TGTGCCAGCAAAAGGGCCCTCTACGAGCAGTACTTC. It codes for CASKRALYEQYF.

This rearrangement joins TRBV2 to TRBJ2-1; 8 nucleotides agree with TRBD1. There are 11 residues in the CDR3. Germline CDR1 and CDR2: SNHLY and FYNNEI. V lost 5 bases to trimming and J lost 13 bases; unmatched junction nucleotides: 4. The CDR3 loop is CASSWTGRQFF. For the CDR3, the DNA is TGTGCCAGCAGTTGGACAGGGAGACAGTTCTTC.

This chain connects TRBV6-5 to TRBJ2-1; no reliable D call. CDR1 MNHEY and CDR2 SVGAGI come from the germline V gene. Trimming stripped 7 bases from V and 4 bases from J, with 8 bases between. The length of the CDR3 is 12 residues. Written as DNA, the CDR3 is TGTGCCAGCACCCCGAGGTACAATGAGCAGTTCTTC. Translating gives CASTPRYNEQFF.

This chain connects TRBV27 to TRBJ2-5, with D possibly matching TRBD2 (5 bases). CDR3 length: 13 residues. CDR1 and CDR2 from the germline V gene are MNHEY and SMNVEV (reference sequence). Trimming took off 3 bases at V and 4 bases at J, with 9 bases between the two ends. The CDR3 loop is CASSFGRGETQYF. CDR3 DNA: TGTGCCAGCAGTTTCGGACGGGGAGAGACCCAGTACTTC.

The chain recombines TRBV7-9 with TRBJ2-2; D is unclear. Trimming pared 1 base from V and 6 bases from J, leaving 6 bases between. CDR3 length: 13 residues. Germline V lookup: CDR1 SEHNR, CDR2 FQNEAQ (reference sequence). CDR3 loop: CASSLESPGELFF. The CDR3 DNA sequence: TGTGCCAGCAGCTTAGAATCCCCCGGGGAGCTGTTTTTT.

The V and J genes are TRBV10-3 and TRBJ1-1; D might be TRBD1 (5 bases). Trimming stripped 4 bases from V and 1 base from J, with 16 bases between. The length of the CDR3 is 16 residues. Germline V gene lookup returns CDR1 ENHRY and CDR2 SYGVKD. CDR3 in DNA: TGTGCCATCAGTGGAGAAATGCGACAGAAGAACACTGAAGCTTTCTTT. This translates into CAISGEMRQKNTEAFF.

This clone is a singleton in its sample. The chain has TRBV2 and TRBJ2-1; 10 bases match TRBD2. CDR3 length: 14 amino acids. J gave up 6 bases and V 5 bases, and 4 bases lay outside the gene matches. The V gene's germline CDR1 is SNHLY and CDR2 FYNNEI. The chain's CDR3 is CASSTSGMINEQFF. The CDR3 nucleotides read TGTGCCAGCAGTACTAGCGGGATGATCAATGAGCAGTTCTTC.

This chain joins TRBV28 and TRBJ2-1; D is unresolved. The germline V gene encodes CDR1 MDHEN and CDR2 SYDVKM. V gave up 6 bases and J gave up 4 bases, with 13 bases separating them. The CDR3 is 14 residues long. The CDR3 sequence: CASSSAGFYNEQFF. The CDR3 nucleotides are TGTGCCAGCAGCTCGGCTGGATTTTACAATGAGCAGTTCTTC. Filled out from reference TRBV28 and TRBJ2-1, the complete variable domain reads DVKVTQSSRYLVKRTGEKVFLECVQDMDHENMFWYRQDPGLGLRLIYFSYDVKMKEKGDIPEGYSVSREKKERFSLILESASTNQTSMYLCASSSAGFYNEQFFGPGTRLTVL.

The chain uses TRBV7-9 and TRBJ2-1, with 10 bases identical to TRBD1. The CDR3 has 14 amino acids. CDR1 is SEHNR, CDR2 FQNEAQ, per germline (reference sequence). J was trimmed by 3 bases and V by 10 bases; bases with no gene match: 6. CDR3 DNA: TGTGCCATCGGCCGGGACAGGGGCTACAATGAGCAGTTCTTC. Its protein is CAIGRDRGYNEQFF.

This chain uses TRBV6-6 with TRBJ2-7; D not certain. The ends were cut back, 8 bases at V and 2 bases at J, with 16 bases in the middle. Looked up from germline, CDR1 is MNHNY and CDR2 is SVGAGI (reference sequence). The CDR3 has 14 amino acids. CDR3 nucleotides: TGTGCCAGCCGAAAAGGGTCCCACGCCTACGAGCAGTACTTC. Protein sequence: CASRKGSHAYEQYF.

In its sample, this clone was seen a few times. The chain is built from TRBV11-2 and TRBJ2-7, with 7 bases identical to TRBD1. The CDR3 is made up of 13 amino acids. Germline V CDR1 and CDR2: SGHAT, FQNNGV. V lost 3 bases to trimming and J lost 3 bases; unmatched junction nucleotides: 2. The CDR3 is CASSFPGGYEQYF. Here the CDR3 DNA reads TGTGCCAGCAGCTTCCCAGGGGGCTACGAGCAGTACTTC.

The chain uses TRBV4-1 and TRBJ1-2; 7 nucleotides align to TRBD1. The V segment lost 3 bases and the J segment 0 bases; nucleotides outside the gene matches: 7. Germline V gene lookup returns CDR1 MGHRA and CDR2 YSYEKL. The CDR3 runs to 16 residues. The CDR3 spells CASSHKGGRPNYGYTF. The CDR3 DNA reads TGCGCCAGCAGCCACAAAGGGGGCAGACCTAACTATGGCTACACCTTC.

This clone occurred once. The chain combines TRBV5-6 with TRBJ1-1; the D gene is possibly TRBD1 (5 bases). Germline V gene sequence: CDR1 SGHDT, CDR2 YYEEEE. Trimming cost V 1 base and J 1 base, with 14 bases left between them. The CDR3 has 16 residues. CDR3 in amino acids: CASSLLGTLGNTEAFF. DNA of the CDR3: TGTGCCAGCAGCTTGCTGGGGACCTTAGGGAACACTGAAGCTTTCTTT.

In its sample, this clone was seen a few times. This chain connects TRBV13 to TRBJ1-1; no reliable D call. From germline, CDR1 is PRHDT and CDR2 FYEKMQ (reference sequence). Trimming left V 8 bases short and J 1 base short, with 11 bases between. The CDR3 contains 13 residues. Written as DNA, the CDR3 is TGTGCCAGCGCTCGGTGGGGGAACACTGAAGCTTTCTTT. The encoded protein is CASARWGNTEAFF.

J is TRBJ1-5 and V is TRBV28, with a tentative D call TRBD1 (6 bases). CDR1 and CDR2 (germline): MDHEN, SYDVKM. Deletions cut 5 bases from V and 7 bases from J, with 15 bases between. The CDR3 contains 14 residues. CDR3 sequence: CASSQGGWGQPQHF. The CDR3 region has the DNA TGTGCCAGCAGTCAAGGGGGGTGGGGACAGCCCCAGCATTTT.